This T cell receptor beta chain derives from a study of T cells in tuberculosis. Study details: A South African cohort included IGRA-negative adolescents, latently infected IGRA-positive adolescents and adults with active tuberculosis. Study results and limitations: Smaller alpha distances in active tuberculosis partly reflected shorter CDR3-alpha lengths. GMM-specific TCRs were nearer to active tuberculosis alpha repertoires, suggesting expansion.

Assay used: immunoSEQ multiplex PCR; TCRdb lists only in-frame clones, some missing. The repertoire holds roughly 34,000 clones, approximately 97% seen once, with 6.2% in the top ten. A remark on this clone: Antigen specificity is unknown.

Per the germline V gene, CDR1 is SGDLS and CDR2 is YYNGEE. The germline V and J ends were trimmed by 5 bases and 0 bases, with 11 bases remaining between them. This CDR3 is built from 14 residues. Adolescents were screened for latent TB by skin test and IGRA. The clonotype was recovered from a donor under 30 with latent tuberculosis or without tuberculosis infection. Sequencing was done on a sample of PBMCs. The rearrangement uses TRBV9 and TRBJ1-1, with a possible D match to TRBD1 (5 bases). CDR3 in DNA: TGTGCCAGCAGTGCAGGGATAGTGAACACTGAAGCTTTCTTT. The encoded protein is CASSAGIVNTEAFF.